Each of the 27 T cell receptor beta chains below was sequenced from the same sample in a study of blood T cell repertoires in COVID-19. Profiled with immunoSEQ multiplex PCR; TCRdb holds only in-frame clones, not every one. The sample lists fewer than 350,000 clones, less than 85% occurring once. Sequenced input: PBMCs or T cells enriched from blood (not recorded which). The receptor source for this set is a woman aged 25 to 39 who had been exposed to COVID-19.

The rearrangement joins TRBV5-1 to TRBJ2-1; 7 bases agree with TRBD2. Germline V gives CDR1 SGHRS, CDR2 YFSETQ. The V and J ends lost 4 bases and 4 bases, in that order; junction bases with no gene match: 11. The CDR3 runs 16 residues. The chain's CDR3 is CASSPEPAGLYNEQFF. The CDR3 nucleotides read TGCGCCAGCAGCCCTGAACCAGCGGGACTATACAATGAGCAGTTCTTC.

To note about this clone: Within the sample, other DNA sequences also encode this same CDR3. The rearrangement joins TRBV5-4 to TRBJ1-5; D ambiguous. The length of the CDR3 is 14 residues. V shed 0 bases and J shed 4 bases, with 8 bases lying between them. Germline CDR1 SGHNT, CDR2 YYREEE (reference sequence). CDR3: CASSLDGSNQPQHF. Here the CDR3 DNA reads TGTGCCAGCAGCTTGGACGGGTCTAATCAGCCCCAGCATTTT.

The V call is TRBV2, the J call TRBJ2-7, with TRBD2 matching 8 bases. This CDR3 has 13 amino acids. V lost 7 bases, J lost 4 bases, and 6 bases stayed unmatched. Germline V gene data show CDR1 as SNHLY and CDR2 as FYNNEI. This CDR3 is CASISGGGYEQYF. As DNA, the CDR3 is TGTGCCAGCATTTCCGGGGGGGGATACGAGCAGTACTTC.

This clone was recorded a few times. The rearrangement links TRBV6-5 to TRBJ1-1; the match to TRBD1 covers 7 bases. The V gene's germline CDR1 is MNHEY and CDR2 SVGAGI. The V gene end was trimmed by 6 bases and the J gene end by 4 bases; junction bases not matched to a gene: 11. The CDR3 extends over 15 amino acids. CDR3 in amino acids: CASSRKNRGITEAFF. CDR3 nucleotide sequence: TGTGCCAGCAGCCGAAAAAACAGGGGAATCACTGAAGCTTTCTTT.

V is TRBV2 and J is TRBJ1-5, with a possible D match to TRBD1 (6 bases). The CDR3 is 20 residues long. Trimming took off 5 bases at V and 0 bases at J, with 26 bases between the two ends. Germline V gene sequence: CDR1 SNHLY, CDR2 FYNNEI. CDR3 in DNA: TGTGCCAGCAGTTACCTAGGTTTACAGGGTCGATGGGTTAGCAATCAGCCCCAGCATTTT. Residues: CASSYLGLQGRWVSNQPQHF. Based on the CDR3 plus reference TRBV2 and TRBJ1-5, the full variable domain is EPEVTQTPSHQVTQMGQEVILRCVPISNHLYFYWYRQILGQKVEFLVSFYNNEISEKSEIFDDQFSVERPDGSNFTLKIRSTKLEDSAMYFCASSYLGLQGRWVSNQPQHFGDGTRLSIL.

The chain employs TRBV18 and TRBJ1-1; D unclear. CDR3 size: 17 residues. Germline V gene sequence: CDR1 KGHSH, CDR2 LQKENI. V was cut by 1 base and J by 0 bases, with 15 bases left in between. The CDR3: CASSPREIMRVNTEAFF. The CDR3 bases are TGTGCCAGCTCACCACGTGAGATTATGAGGGTGAACACTGAAGCTTTCTTT.

The chain links TRBV5-1 to TRBJ2-7; no clear D gene. Trimming took 0 bases from V and 3 from J, leaving 10 bases between them. The CDR3 is 14 residues long. Germline V lookup: CDR1 SGHRS, CDR2 YFSETQ. The CDR3 nucleotides are TGCGCCAGCAGCTTGGGGAACGGGTTCTACGAGCAGTACTTC. Translated, it gives CASSLGNGFYEQYF.

The chain combines TRBV3-1 (or the pseudogene TRBV3-2) with TRBJ2-1; 7 nucleotides align to TRBD2. The V gene's germline CDR1 is LGHDT and CDR2 YNNKEL (reference sequence). The CDR3 spans 15 residues. Trimming removed 1 base from V and 8 bases from J; junction bases left unmatched: 8. CDR3 loop: CASSQGGGSFHEQFF. CDR3 bases: TGTGCCAGCAGCCAAGGAGGCGGGAGTTTCCATGAGCAGTTCTTC.

As DNA, the CDR3 is TGTGCCAGCAGCAACCGGGACAGGGTGTCAACTGAAGCTTTCTTT. Translating it yields CASSNRDRVSTEAFF. The chain is built from TRBV7-9 and TRBJ1-1; 9 bases fit TRBD1. The CDR3 length is 15 residues. Germline trimming cut 5 bases from V and 5 bases from J; bases unmatched to any gene: 9. Germline loops: CDR1 SEHNR, CDR2 FQNEAQ (reference sequence).

This chain links TRBV14 with TRBJ2-7; TRBD1 aligns across 7 bases. The germline V gene has CDR1 SGHDN and CDR2 FVKESK. The CDR3 contains 16 residues. Unmatched junction bases numbered 15, after V lost 5 bases and J lost 5 bases. This CDR3 reads CASSSMGQPLYNEQYF. CDR3 coding DNA: TGTGCCAGCAGCTCCATGGGACAGCCCCTCTACAACGAGCAGTACTTC.

This sequence joins TRBV9 and TRBJ1-2; D remains unclear. There are 16 residues in the CDR3. CDR1 is SGDLS, CDR2 YYNGEE, per germline. Trimming cost V 0 bases and J 6 bases, with 18 bases left between them. In DNA, the CDR3 is TGTGCCAGCAGCGTAGACTATCGGGTTTTCTCTGATGGCTACACCTTC. Its protein product is CASSVDYRVFSDGYTF.

With regard to this clone: The sample carries other DNA sequences with the same CDR3. V and J are TRBV19 and TRBJ2-7; 11 nucleotides line up with TRBD1. This CDR3 comprises 14 residues. After removal of 7 bases from V and 0 bases from J, the junction contained 2 bases not matched to a gene. Looked up from germline, CDR1 is LNHDA and CDR2 is SQIVND (reference sequence). The CDR3 spells CASTGTGGSYEQYF. Written as DNA, the CDR3 is TGTGCCAGTACCGGGACAGGGGGCTCCTACGAGCAGTACTTC.

V gene TRBV5-1 combines with J gene TRBJ2-2; D may be TRBD1 (5 bases). Germline assignment: CDR1 SGHRS and CDR2 YFSETQ. V was shortened by 9 bases and J by 0 bases, with 15 bases between the two germline ends. This CDR3 region has 15 residues. CDR3 nucleotides: TGCGCCACCAAACTCAGGGTCGCGAACACCGGGGAGCTGTTTTTT. This encodes CATKLRVANTGELFF.

The chain recombines TRBV24-1 with TRBJ1-5, with TRBD1 as a possible D gene (6 bases). Germline V gene lookup returns CDR1 KGHDR and CDR2 SFDVKD. The V end lost 4 bases, the J end lost 0 bases, and 15 bases lay between the germline ends. This CDR3 has 17 residues. The CDR3 DNA reads TGTGCCACCAGTGACCCCAGGGGCGCATATAGCAATCAGCCCCAGCATTTT. This encodes CATSDPRGAYSNQPQHF.

This clone has a single count. The V and J genes are TRBV28 and TRBJ1-1, with D perhaps TRBD1 (5 bases). CDR1 MDHEN and CDR2 SYDVKM come from the germline V gene. V dropped 6 bases and J dropped 4 bases, with 15 bases sitting between them. The CDR3 covers 14 residues. The DNA of the CDR3 is TGTGCCAGCAGCCTCCAGGGTTTGGGCACTGAAGCTTTCTTT. Translating gives CASSLQGLGTEAFF.

The chain joins TRBV6-4 to TRBJ1-4; 7 bases are a match to TRBD1. Germline V gene data show CDR1 as MRHNA and CDR2 as SNTAGT. The CDR3 is made up of 16 amino acids. Trimming cost V 4 bases and J 4 bases; bases outside gene matches: 9. CDR3 bases: TGTGCCAGCAGTGTAGTAAGGGACAGTCTTAATGAAAAACTGTTTTTT. Protein product: CASSVVRDSLNEKLFF.

The rearrangement joins TRBV5-1 to TRBJ2-7; TRBD2 might be the D (7 bases). The germline CDR1 and CDR2 sequences are SGHRS and YFSETQ. V was pared by 0 bases and J by 1 base, with 14 bases between. This CDR3 is built from 16 residues. CDR3 sequence reads: CASSLGRGAPSYEQYF. The CDR3 DNA reads TGCGCCAGCAGCTTGGGCCGGGGGGCCCCTTCCTACGAGCAGTACTTC.

The V and J genes are TRBV18 and TRBJ2-7; TRBD2 might be the D (6 bases). CDR3 length: 15 residues. V lost 1 base, J lost 1 base, and 11 bases lay in between. The germline gives CDR1 KGHSH, CDR2 LQKENI. This chain's CDR3 is CASSPRTSSSYEQYF. CDR3 DNA sequence: TGTGCCAGCTCACCACGAACTAGCTCGTCCTACGAGCAGTACTTC. Using reference TRBV18 and TRBJ2-7 for the parts outside the CDR3, the full variable domain is NAGVMQNPRHLVRRRGQEARLRCSPMKGHSHVYWYRQLPEEGLKFMVYLQKENIIDESGMPKERFSAEFPKEGPSILRIQQVVRGDSAAYFCASSPRTSSSYEQYFGPGTRLTVT.

The V call is TRBV28, the J call TRBJ2-3; D may be TRBD1 or TRBD2 (9 bases each). Looked up from germline, CDR1 is MDHEN and CDR2 is SYDVKM. The germline V and J ends were trimmed by 2 bases and 4 bases, with 34 bases remaining between them. The CDR3 consists of 22 residues. The CDR3 loop reads CASSLVPGTGILAGGRSDTQYF. DNA of the CDR3: TGTGCCAGCAGTTTAGTTCCCGGGACAGGGATCTTGGCGGGGGGGCGGTCAGATACGCAGTATTTT. Based on the CDR3 plus reference TRBV28 and TRBJ2-3, the full variable domain is DVKVTQSSRYLVKRTGEKVFLECVQDMDHENMFWYRQDPGLGLRLIYFSYDVKMKEKGDIPEGYSVSREKKERFSLILESASTNQTSMYLCASSLVPGTGILAGGRSDTQYFGPGTRLTVL.

The genes are TRBV6-5 and TRBJ2-1; 9 bases map to TRBD1. The V segment lost 7 bases and the J segment 7 bases; nucleotides outside the gene matches: 5. The length of the CDR3 is 13 residues. Per the germline V gene, CDR1 is MNHEY and CDR2 is SVGAGI. This chain's CDR3 is CASTRTGENEQFF. The CDR3 DNA sequence: TGTGCCAGCACTCGGACAGGGGAGAATGAGCAGTTCTTC.

In its sample, this clone was seen a few times. The V call is TRBV10-3, the J call TRBJ1-6, with TRBD1 matching 9 bases. Germline-derived CDR1 and CDR2 are ENHRY and SYGVKD. CDR3 length: 16 amino acids. Trimming cost V 6 bases and J 1 base; bases outside gene matches: 4. Written as DNA, the CDR3 is TGTGCCATCAGGAAGGACAGGGGTTCCTATAATTCACCCCTCCACTTT. It encodes CAIRKDRGSYNSPLHF.

This clone was recorded once. The chain carries TRBV24-1 and TRBJ2-1; TRBD2 aligns across 7 bases. CDR1 is KGHDR, CDR2 SFDVKD, per germline. Unmatched junction bases numbered 3, after V lost 3 bases and J lost 8 bases. The CDR3 is 13 amino acids. CDR3 protein: CATSDRAGDEQFF. The DNA of the CDR3 is TGTGCCACCAGTGATCGGGCGGGGGATGAGCAGTTCTTC.

V and J are TRBV4-1 and TRBJ2-7; possible D gene TRBD2, 6 bases. The CDR3 covers 14 residues. Trimming removed 5 bases at V and 5 bases at J, with 16 bases between. The germline V gene has CDR1 MGHRA and CDR2 YSYEKL. This CDR3 is CASSSSRDWDEQYF. The CDR3 DNA follows: TGCGCCAGCAGCTCCAGCCGGGACTGGGACGAGCAGTACTTC.

This rearrangement joins TRBV7-2 to TRBJ1-1, with D possibly matching TRBD1 (6 bases). V lost 6 bases and J lost 4, with 15 bases in between. The CDR3 sequence is 14 residues long. CDR1 is SGHTA, CDR2 FQGNSA, per germline. CDR3 nucleotide sequence: TGTGCCAGCAGGGAAGGGGGGGGTGGCACTGAAGCTTTCTTT. It is translated as CASREGGGGTEAFF.

The chain recombines TRBV19 with TRBJ2-3; maybe TRBD2 (5 bases). CDR3 length equals 13 residues. With 3 bases removed from V and 8 bases from J, the gap between germline ends came to 12 bases. Per germline, CDR1 LNHDA and CDR2 SQIVND (reference sequence). CDR3 in amino acids: CASSIGNRGTQYF. The CDR3 DNA follows: TGTGCCAGTAGTATTGGGAACCGGGGTACGCAGTATTTT.

The chain has TRBV11-2 and TRBJ2-2, with TRBD2 matching 8 bases. The CDR3 has 15 residues. Germline values: CDR1 SGHAT, CDR2 FQNNGV. V trimming: 2 bases; J trimming: 5 bases; junction bases outside the gene matches: 4. The CDR3 coding sequence is TGTGCCAGCAGCTTACACAGCGGGAGAACCGGGGAGCTGTTTTTT. Its protein product is CASSLHSGRTGELFF.

The rearrangement joins TRBV7-3 to TRBJ2-5, with TRBD2 matching over 7 bases. The CDR3 totals 14 residues. In germline, CDR1 is SGHTA, CDR2 FQGTGA. After removal of 2 bases from V and 2 bases from J, the junction contained 2 bases not matched to a gene. CDR3 in DNA: TGTGCCAGCAGCTTACACGGGGGGCAAGAGACCCAGTACTTC. Encoded protein: CASSLHGGQETQYF.